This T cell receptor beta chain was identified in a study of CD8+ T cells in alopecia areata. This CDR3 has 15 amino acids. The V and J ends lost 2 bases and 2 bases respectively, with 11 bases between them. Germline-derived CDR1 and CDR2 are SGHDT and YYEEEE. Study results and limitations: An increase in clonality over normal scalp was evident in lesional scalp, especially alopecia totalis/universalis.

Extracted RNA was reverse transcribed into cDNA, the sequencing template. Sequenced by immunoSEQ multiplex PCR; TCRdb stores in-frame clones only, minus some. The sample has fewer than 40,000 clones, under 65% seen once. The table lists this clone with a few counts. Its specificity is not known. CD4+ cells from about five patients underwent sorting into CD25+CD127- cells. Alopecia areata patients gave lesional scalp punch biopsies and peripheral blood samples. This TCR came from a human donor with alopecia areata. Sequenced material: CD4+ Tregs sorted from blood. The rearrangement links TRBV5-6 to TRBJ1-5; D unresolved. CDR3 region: CASSFRSWGNQPQHF. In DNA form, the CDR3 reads TGTGCCAGCAGCTTCCGCTCATGGGGCAATCAGCCCCAGCATTTT. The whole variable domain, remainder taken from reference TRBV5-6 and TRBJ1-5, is DAGVTQSPTHLIKTRGQQVTLRCSPKSGHDTVSWYQQALGQGPQFIFQYYEEEERQRGNFPDRFSGHQFPNYSSELNVNALLLGDSALYLCASSFRSWGNQPQHFGDGTRLSIL.